These 8 T cell receptor beta chains share one sample of origin, sequenced in a study of blood T cells in healthy people across ages (dated by TCRdb to the mid-2010s). The library was produced with 5' RACE. Sequenced on an Illumina HiSeq 2500. A second PCR of roughly 6 to 12 cycles was run with a J-beta primer mix and a sample-barcoded 5' primer. In TCRdb, the public reads were trimmed at Q25 with fastp and aligned with MiXCR, with productive beta chains retained. Entries are consolidated by CDR3 protein sequence, retaining the most common genes and DNA. This sample lists approximately 800,000 distinct CDR3 sequences; around 62% were detected once. The ten largest clones take up around a quarter of the sample. Sequencing was carried out using blood. The receptors originated from a man between 25 and 39 years old in good health.

The CDR3 spells CASSPDRGHINEQFF. The CDR3 coding sequence is TGTGCCAGCAGTCCGGACAGGGGGCACATCAATGAGCAGTTCTTC. The J gene is TRBJ2-1, the V gene TRBV28; TRBD1 matches 11 bases. Germline CDR1 is MDHEN and CDR2 is SYDVKM. The length of the CDR3 is 15 residues. J was trimmed by 6 bases and V by 5 bases; bases with no gene match: 6.

With respect to this clonotype: The junction shows a germline mismatch at one end, possibly a read error. The J gene is TRBJ2-7, the V gene TRBV28; TRBD1 is a possible D gene (6 bases). The CDR3 length is 15 residues. The germline CDR1 and CDR2 sequences are MDHEN and SYDVKM. CDR3 in DNA: TGTGTCAGCAGTTTCCATACAGGGCCTCCCTACGAGCAGTACTTC. Its translation is CVSSFHTGPPYEQYF.

CDR3 in amino acids: CASSPGRVRAEQYF. CDR3 in DNA: TGTGCCAGCTCACCGGGGAGGGTAAGGGCCGAGCAGTACTTC. V is TRBV18 and J is TRBJ2-7; 7 bases line up with TRBD2. CDR1 and CDR2 (germline): KGHSH, LQKENI. The J segment lost 6 bases and the V segment lost 3 bases, leaving 8 bases of the junction unmatched. The CDR3 has 14 residues. Using reference TRBV18 and TRBJ2-7 for the parts outside the CDR3, the full variable domain is NAGVMQNPRHLVRRRGQEARLRCSPMKGHSHVYWYRQLPEEGLKFMVYLQKENIIDESGMPKERFSAEFPKEGPSILRIQQVVRGDSAAYFCASSPGRVRAEQYFGPGTRLTVT.

With respect to this clonotype: The junction shows a germline mismatch at one end, possibly a read error. The gene calls are TRBV9 and TRBJ2-1, with D possibly matching TRBD2 (7 bases). The CDR3 has 18 amino acids. Germline values: CDR1 SGDLS, CDR2 YYNGEE. CDR3 bases: TGTGCCGGCAGCGTATCAGGGGCGCCAGGACTAGGCTACAATGAGCAGTTCTTC. Residues: CAGSVSGAPGLGYNEQFF.

This chain uses TRBV7-9 with TRBJ2-4; TRBD1 agrees at 10 bases. The J call may be in error: the DNA end matches TRBJ2-7 better. Per germline, CDR1 SEHNR and CDR2 FQNEAQ (reference sequence). The CDR3 runs 16 residues. CDR3 sequence reads: CASSPTGTGVTYEQYF. The CDR3 DNA is TGTGCCAGCAGCCCAACCGGGACAGGGGTCACCTACGAGCAGTACTTC.

This clonotype was detected a few times. This chain joins TRBV15 and TRBJ1-6; 7 bases map to TRBD1. After removal of 3 bases from V and 7 bases from J, the junction contained 0 bases not matched to a gene. Germline loops: CDR1 LNHNV, CDR2 YYDKDF (reference sequence). The CDR3 runs 13 residues. In nucleotides, the CDR3 is TGTGCCACCAGCAGGGACAGGAATTCACCCCTCCACTTT. This sequence encodes CATSRDRNSPLHF. The complete variable domain, with remaining parts taken from reference TRBV15 and TRBJ1-6, reads DAMVIQNPRYQVTQFGKPVTLSCSQTLNHNVMYWYQQKSSQAPKLLFHYYDKDFNNEADTPDNFQSRRPNTSFCFLDIRSPGLGDTAMYLCATSRDRNSPLHFGNGTRLTVT.

J is TRBJ1-2 and V is TRBV29-1, with 8 bases lining up with TRBD1. Germline values: CDR1 SQVTM, CDR2 ANQGSEA. The J segment lost 3 bases and the V segment lost 7 bases, leaving 7 bases of the junction unmatched. This CDR3 region has 13 residues. The DNA for the CDR3 is TGCAGCGCGATGGACAGGGCGGACTATGGCTACACCTTC. The encoded protein is CSAMDRADYGYTF.

This clonotype was seen only a few times. The CDR3 region has the DNA TGTGCCAGCAGCCCCCTTTCGAGCTCCTACGAGCAGTACTTC. This translates into CASSPLSSSYEQYF. This chain connects TRBV5-4 to TRBJ2-7; unclear D gene. V lost 4 bases and J lost 0, with 11 bases in between. Germline V gene data show CDR1 as SGHNT and CDR2 as YYREEE (reference sequence). This CDR3 region has 14 residues.